The 25 T cell receptor beta chains given below trace back to one sample, sequenced in a study of blood T cell repertoires in COVID-19. Profiling relied on immunoSEQ multiplex PCR, and the TCRdb table lists in-frame clones only, not all of them. This table holds a few hundred thousand clones, roughly 84% found once. Specimen: PBMCs or T cells enriched from blood (not recorded which). These TCRs come from a woman between 18 and 29 years old who had been exposed to COVID-19.

This clone has just a few counts. CDR3 DNA sequence: TGCGCCAGCAGCCAAGAACCGTCCGGCGGGGGCGCGAGCAATCAGCCCCAGCATTTT. Translated: CASSQEPSGGGASNQPQHF. J is TRBJ1-5 and V is TRBV4-1, with TRBD1 as a possible D gene (6 bases). V was trimmed by 0 bases and J by 1 base, leaving 19 bases between them. This CDR3 comprises 19 residues. Per the germline V gene, CDR1 is MGHRA and CDR2 is YSYEKL.

This clone was seen only once. The chain joins TRBV30 to TRBJ2-1; 11 bases align to TRBD2. Germline CDR1 reads GTSNPN; CDR2 reads SVGIG (reference sequence). With V trimmed by 8 bases and J by 1 base, 13 bases remained unmatched. The CDR3 covers 17 residues. The CDR3 nucleotides are TGTGCCACTAGACTACTAGCGGGAGACCATTCCTACAATGAGCAGTTCTTC. Amino acid sequence: CATRLLAGDHSYNEQFF.

V gene TRBV10-3 combines with J gene TRBJ1-6; 8 bases line up with TRBD1. Germline lookup yields CDR1 ENHRY and CDR2 SYGVKD. Trimming took 7 bases from V and 5 from J; bases not matched to a gene: 4. CDR3 length: 14 amino acids. CDR3 bases: TGTGCCATCACCTCGGACAGGGATAATTCACCCCTCCACTTT. Amino acids: CAITSDRDNSPLHF.

This clone was counted only a few times. This chain joins TRBV6-5 and TRBJ1-1; maybe TRBD1 (6 bases). Trimming pared 4 bases from V and 4 bases from J, leaving 16 bases between. This CDR3 region has 15 residues. Germline CDR1 and CDR2: MNHEY and SVGAGI. Here the CDR3 DNA reads TGTGCCAGCAGTTGGGAGGGGGGGGCGACCACTGAAGCTTTCTTT. Its protein product is CASSWEGGATTEAFF.

The chain employs TRBV29-1 and TRBJ2-7, with D possibly TRBD1 on 6 matching bases. The CDR3 loop spans 14 amino acids. The germline CDR1 and CDR2 sequences are SQVTM and ANQGSEA. V was clipped by 6 bases and J by 4 bases, with 19 bases between them. In nucleotides, the CDR3 is TGCAGCGTGTTACTACAGGGTACTGTTTACGAGCAGTACTTC. This gives the protein CSVLLQGTVYEQYF.

This chain joins TRBV5-1 and TRBJ2-2; the D gene is possibly TRBD2 (5 bases). From germline, CDR1 is SGHRS and CDR2 YFSETQ. V was shortened by 2 bases and J by 1 base, with 9 bases between the two germline ends. This CDR3 spans 15 amino acids. The CDR3 nucleotides are TGCGCCAGCAGCTTTCGGACTGGGAACACCGGGGAGCTGTTTTTT. Translation: CASSFRTGNTGELFF.

The chain recombines TRBV5-1 with TRBJ2-7; a weak D match, TRBD2 (7 bases). Trimming removed 2 bases from V and 3 bases from J, with 15 bases in between. The CDR3 sequence is 15 residues long. In germline, CDR1 is SGHRS, CDR2 YFSETQ. In DNA, the CDR3 is TGCGCCAGCAGCTTCCTCCGGGGGGACAACTACGAGCAGTACTTC. Its protein is CASSFLRGDNYEQYF.

The chain uses TRBV7-9 and TRBJ1-1; TRBD1 agrees at 11 bases. Trimming cost V 3 bases and J 6 bases; bases outside gene matches: 9. Germline V gene data show CDR1 as SEHNR and CDR2 as FQNEAQ (reference sequence). The CDR3 spans 16 residues. The CDR3 sequence is CASSFGTGGVLAEAFF. CDR3 nucleotide sequence: TGTGCCAGCAGCTTTGGGACAGGGGGGGTATTAGCTGAAGCTTTCTTT.

Here the CDR3 reads CASSQASGRGNEQYF. In DNA form, the CDR3 reads TGTGCCAGCAGCCAAGCTAGCGGGAGAGGGAACGAGCAGTACTTC. The chain recombines TRBV4-2 with TRBJ2-7; 10 positions agree with TRBD2. Per germline, CDR1 LGHNA and CDR2 YNFKEQ. The trim removed 1 base at V and 5 bases at J, leaving 5 bases unmatched. The CDR3 spans 15 residues.

This clone has just one count. V is TRBV3-1 (or the pseudogene TRBV3-2) and J is TRBJ2-1, with D maybe TRBD1 (6 bases). Trimming stripped 3 bases from V and 5 bases from J, with 20 bases between. The CDR3 length is 17 residues. Germline V gives CDR1 LGHDT, CDR2 YNNKEL (reference sequence). The CDR3 sequence: CASSHLGQSAFNNEQFF. The CDR3, as DNA: TGTGCCAGCAGCCACCTCGGACAGTCAGCCTTCAACAATGAGCAGTTCTTC.

This clone was seen just once. J is TRBJ2-2 and V is TRBV10-2; TRBD2 matches at 8 bases. The germline gives CDR1 WSHSY, CDR2 SAAADI. With 6 bases clipped from V and 6 bases from J, the junction kept 9 bases outside the gene matches. This CDR3 has 15 residues. In DNA, the CDR3 is TGCGCCAGCAGCACCGGGGGGGCAGTGGCCGGGGAGCTGTTTTTT. This encodes CASSTGGAVAGELFF.

V and J are TRBV28 and TRBJ2-7; TRBD1 aligns across 7 bases. Germline trimming cut 6 bases from V and 7 bases from J; bases unmatched to any gene: 12. There are 14 residues in the CDR3. Germline V gives CDR1 MDHEN, CDR2 SYDVKM. The CDR3 region has the DNA TGTGCCAGCAGCCCGTACCGGGACAGCGTAGAGCAGTACTTC. It yields the protein CASSPYRDSVEQYF.

V usage is TRBV3-1 (or the pseudogene TRBV3-2) and J usage is TRBJ1-6; 9 nucleotides agree with TRBD1. The J segment lost 6 bases and the V segment lost 2 bases, leaving 5 bases of the junction unmatched. This CDR3 contains 16 residues. Germline V gene lookup returns CDR1 LGHDT and CDR2 YNNKEL (reference sequence). CDR3 protein: CASSQFGTGSNSPLHF. In nucleotides, the CDR3 is TGTGCCAGCAGCCAATTCGGGACAGGGAGTAATTCACCCCTCCACTTT.

In regard to this clone: A much larger clone differs by one base, so this may be a read error. V gene TRBV7-6 combines with J gene TRBJ2-7; 10 bases match TRBD2. The CDR3 consists of 15 residues. Germline V CDR1 and CDR2: SGHVS, FNYEAQ. Trimming cost V 1 base and J 2 bases; bases outside gene matches: 2. The CDR3 protein is CASSLGTSGPYEQYF. DNA of the CDR3: TGTGCCAGCAGCTTAGGGACTAGCGGACCCTACGAGCAGTACTTC.

The chain uses TRBV7-6 and TRBJ2-5; D is perhaps TRBD1 (6 bases). V was cut by 2 bases and J by 5 bases, with 12 bases left in between. The V gene's germline CDR1 is SGHVS and CDR2 FNYEAQ. The CDR3 has 14 amino acids. CDR3 nucleotide sequence: TGTGCCAGCAGCTTAAAGGGGGAGCGGGAGACCCAGTACTTC. Translation gives CASSLKGERETQYF.

This sequence joins TRBV4-1 and TRBJ2-1; 8 nucleotides line up with TRBD2. The CDR3 totals 16 residues. Germline V gene sequence: CDR1 MGHRA, CDR2 YSYEKL. V gave up 6 bases and J gave up 5 bases; unmatched junction bases: 12. As DNA, the CDR3 is TGCGCCAGCAGGCGTAGCGGGGTGTACGGGGACAATGAGCAGTTCTTC. Its protein product is CASRRSGVYGDNEQFF.

The chain links TRBV7-2 to TRBJ1-2; 8 bases fit TRBD1. This CDR3 has 15 residues. V trimming: 0 bases; J trimming: 6 bases; junction bases outside the gene matches: 6. CDR1 is SGHTA, CDR2 FQGNSA, per germline. CDR3: CASSLAPGGWNGYTF. The DNA for the CDR3 is TGTGCCAGCAGCTTAGCGCCAGGGGGCTGGAATGGCTACACCTTC.

The chain couples TRBV27 to TRBJ2-7; possible D gene TRBD1, 5 bases. V was cut by 2 bases and J by 0 bases, with 11 bases left in between. Germline CDR1 reads MNHEY; CDR2 reads SMNVEV (reference sequence). The CDR3 is made up of 15 amino acids. The CDR3 is CASSLNRPGSYEQYF. The CDR3 region has the DNA TGTGCCAGCAGTTTAAACAGGCCGGGCTCCTACGAGCAGTACTTC.

The chain joins TRBV14 to TRBJ1-4; D uncertain. The CDR3 covers 15 residues. V was clipped by 4 bases and J by 0 bases, with 9 bases between them. The germline V gene has CDR1 SGHDN and CDR2 FVKESK. The DNA of the CDR3 is TGTGCCAGCAGCCCAACTCAAGCAACTAATGAAAAACTGTTTTTT. This sequence encodes CASSPTQATNEKLFF. The full variable domain, rest sourced from reference TRBV14 and TRBJ1-4, is EAGVTQFPSHSVIEKGQTVTLRCDPISGHDNLYWYRRVMGKEIKFLLHFVKESKQDESGMPNNRFLAERTGGTYSTLKVQPAELEDSGVYFCASSPTQATNEKLFFGSGTQLSVL.

This sequence joins TRBV10-2 and TRBJ2-7, with 8 positions matching TRBD1. Trimming removed 5 bases from V and 6 bases from J; junction bases left unmatched: 12. The CDR3 has 15 residues. Germline V lookup: CDR1 WSHSY, CDR2 SAAADI. DNA for the CDR3: TGCGCCAGCAGTCCCCTGGACAGGGCTGGAAGCGAGCAGTACTTC. It is translated as CASSPLDRAGSEQYF.

J is TRBJ2-5 and V is TRBV9, with 7 bases matching TRBD2. Trimming cost V 3 bases and J 5 bases; bases outside gene matches: 10. Looked up from germline, CDR1 is SGDLS and CDR2 is YYNGEE. The CDR3 sequence is 15 residues long. The CDR3 nucleotides are TGTGCCAGCAGCGACCAGACGGGGGAGGGGGAGACCCAGTACTTC. Translation: CASSDQTGEGETQYF.

This clone has only a few counts. The V call is TRBV28, the J call TRBJ1-4, with D uncertain. Looked up from germline, CDR1 is MDHEN and CDR2 is SYDVKM. Trimming pared 5 bases from V and 7 bases from J, leaving 11 bases between. CDR3 length: 13 amino acids. CDR3 sequence: CASSSPSGEKLFF. CDR3 DNA: TGTGCCAGCAGTAGTCCTTCCGGTGAAAAACTGTTTTTT.

This clone was seen a handful of times. This chain joins TRBV27 and TRBJ1-1; D gene uncertain. Per the germline V gene, CDR1 is MNHEY and CDR2 is SMNVEV (reference sequence). Between the trimmed V and J ends, which lost 10 bases and 1 base, there was a span of 16 bases. This CDR3 is built from 14 residues. CDR3 loop: CATRSELPNTEAFF. The CDR3 coding sequence is TGTGCCACCCGGTCGGAGCTACCGAACACTGAAGCTTTCTTT.

On this clone itself: Sequence at one end of the junction differs from germline and may be a read error. The chain links TRBV7-7 to TRBJ2-2; D not certain. The V gene's germline CDR1 is SSHAT and CDR2 FNYEAQ (reference sequence). The CDR3 extends over 15 amino acids. The CDR3 reads CASSLSVANTGELFF. In nucleotides, the CDR3 is TGTGCTAGCAGCTTATCGGTCGCGAACACCGGGGAGCTGTTTTTT.

This sequence joins TRBV7-9 and TRBJ2-1; 9 positions match TRBD2. Unmatched junction bases numbered 12, after V lost 4 bases and J lost 8 bases. Per germline, CDR1 SEHNR and CDR2 FQNEAQ (reference sequence). The CDR3 sequence is 16 residues long. DNA for the CDR3: TGTGCCAGCAGCTCCCCGGGGACTAGCTTTTACGATGAGCAGTTCTTC. It specifies CASSSPGTSFYDEQFF.